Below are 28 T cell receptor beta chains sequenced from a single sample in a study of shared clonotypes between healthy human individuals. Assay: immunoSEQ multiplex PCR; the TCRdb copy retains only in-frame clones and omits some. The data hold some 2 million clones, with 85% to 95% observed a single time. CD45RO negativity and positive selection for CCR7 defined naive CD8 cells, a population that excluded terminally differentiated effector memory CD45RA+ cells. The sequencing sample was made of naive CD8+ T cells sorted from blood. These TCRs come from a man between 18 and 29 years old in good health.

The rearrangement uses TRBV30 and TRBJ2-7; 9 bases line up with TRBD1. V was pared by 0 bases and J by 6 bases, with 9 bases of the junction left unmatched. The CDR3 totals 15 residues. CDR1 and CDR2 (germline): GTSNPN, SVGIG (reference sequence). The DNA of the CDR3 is TGTGCCTGGAGTGTACCGACAGGGGGTTATGTCGAGCAGTACTTC. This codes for CAWSVPTGGYVEQYF.

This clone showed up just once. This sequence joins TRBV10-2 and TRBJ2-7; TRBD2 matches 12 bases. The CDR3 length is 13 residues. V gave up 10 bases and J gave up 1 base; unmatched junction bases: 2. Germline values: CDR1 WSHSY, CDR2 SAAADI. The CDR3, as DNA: TGCGCCACAGGGACTAGCGGGTCCTACGAGCAGTACTTC. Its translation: CATGTSGSYEQYF.

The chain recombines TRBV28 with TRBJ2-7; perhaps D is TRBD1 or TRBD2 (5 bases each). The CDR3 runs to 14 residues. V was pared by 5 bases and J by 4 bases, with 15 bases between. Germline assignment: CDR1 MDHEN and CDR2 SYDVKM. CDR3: CASSTLGPLYEQYF. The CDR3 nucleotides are TGTGCCAGCAGTACGCTGGGACCGCTGTACGAGCAGTACTTC. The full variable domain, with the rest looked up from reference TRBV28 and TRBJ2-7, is DVKVTQSSRYLVKRTGEKVFLECVQDMDHENMFWYRQDPGLGLRLIYFSYDVKMKEKGDIPEGYSVSREKKERFSLILESASTNQTSMYLCASSTLGPLYEQYFGPGTRLTVT.

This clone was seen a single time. The CDR3 sequence: CASSQEPGAGYGYTF. CDR3 sequence (DNA): TGTGCCAGCAGCCAAGAGCCAGGGGCTGGCTATGGCTACACCTTC. The chain links TRBV14 to TRBJ1-2, with TRBD1 as a possible D gene (6 bases). CDR1 and CDR2 (germline): SGHDN, FVKESK. The CDR3 is 15 amino acids. The V and J ends lost 0 bases and 4 bases respectively, with 12 bases between them.

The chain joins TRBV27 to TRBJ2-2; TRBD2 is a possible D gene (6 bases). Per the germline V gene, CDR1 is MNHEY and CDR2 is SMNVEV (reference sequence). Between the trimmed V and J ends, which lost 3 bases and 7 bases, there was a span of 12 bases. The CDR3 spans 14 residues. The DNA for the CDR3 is TGTGCCAGCAGTTTGGGGGGTCTCGGCGGGGAGCTGTTTTTT. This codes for CASSLGGLGGELFF.

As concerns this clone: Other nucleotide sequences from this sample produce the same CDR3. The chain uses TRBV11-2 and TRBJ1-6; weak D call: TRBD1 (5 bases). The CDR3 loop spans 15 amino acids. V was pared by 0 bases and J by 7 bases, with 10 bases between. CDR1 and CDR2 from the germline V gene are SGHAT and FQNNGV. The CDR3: CASSLEAGLNSPLHF. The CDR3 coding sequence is TGTGCCAGCAGCTTAGAGGCAGGGCTCAATTCACCCCTCCACTTT. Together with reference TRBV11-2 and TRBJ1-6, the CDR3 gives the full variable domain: EAGVAQSPRYKIIEKRQSVAFWCNPISGHATLYWYQQILGQGPKLLIQFQNNGVVDDSQLPKDRFSAERLKGVDSTLKIQPAKLEDSAVYLCASSLEAGLNSPLHFGNGTRLTVT.

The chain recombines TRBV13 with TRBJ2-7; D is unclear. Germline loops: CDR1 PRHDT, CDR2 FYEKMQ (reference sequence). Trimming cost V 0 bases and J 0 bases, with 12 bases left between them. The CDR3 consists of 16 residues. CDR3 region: CASSLGAPAHSYEQYF. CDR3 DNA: TGTGCCAGCAGCTTAGGGGCCCCAGCCCACTCCTACGAGCAGTACTTC.

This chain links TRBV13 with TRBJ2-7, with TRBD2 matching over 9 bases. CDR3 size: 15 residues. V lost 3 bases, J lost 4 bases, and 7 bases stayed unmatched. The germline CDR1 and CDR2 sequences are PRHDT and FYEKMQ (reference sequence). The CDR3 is CASSFFSGGIYEQYF. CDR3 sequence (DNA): TGTGCCAGCAGCTTCTTTAGCGGGGGTATTTACGAGCAGTACTTC.

The CDR3 here is CASSQVNTDTQYF. In nucleotides, the CDR3 is TGTGCCAGCAGCCAAGTAAACACAGATACGCAGTATTTT. The gene calls are TRBV7-6 and TRBJ2-3; D is undetermined. The V end lost 5 bases, the J end lost 2 bases, and 8 bases lay between the germline ends. Germline V gene data show CDR1 as SGHVS and CDR2 as FNYEAQ. This CDR3 contains 13 residues.

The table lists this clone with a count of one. Here the CDR3 reads CASSEGWSLSGNTIYF. In nucleotides, the CDR3 is TGTGCCAGCAGTGAAGGGTGGTCGCTCTCTGGAAACACCATATATTTT. The chain employs TRBV6-1 and TRBJ1-3; D not resolved. V lost 1 base and J 0 bases, leaving 10 bases between the germline ends. The CDR3 loop spans 16 amino acids. CDR1 and CDR2 (germline): MNHNS, SASEGT.

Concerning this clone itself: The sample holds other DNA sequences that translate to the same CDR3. In DNA, the CDR3 is TGCGCCAGCAGTGAGTCTGGGACAGGGAACACTGAAGCTTTCTTT. Amino acid sequence: CASSESGTGNTEAFF. The V call is TRBV10-1, the J call TRBJ1-1, with 8 bases fitting TRBD1. V lost 0 bases to trimming and J lost 1 base; unmatched junction nucleotides: 1. The germline CDR1 and CDR2 sequences are WNHNN and SYGVQD (reference sequence). CDR3 size: 15 residues.

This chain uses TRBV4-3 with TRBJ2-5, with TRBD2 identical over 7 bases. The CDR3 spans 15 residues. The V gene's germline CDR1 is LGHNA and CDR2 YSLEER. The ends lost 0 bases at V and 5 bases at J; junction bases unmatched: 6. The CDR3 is CASSQDLSRGETQYF. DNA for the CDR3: TGCGCCAGCAGCCAAGACCTATCGCGGGGGGAGACCCAGTACTTC.

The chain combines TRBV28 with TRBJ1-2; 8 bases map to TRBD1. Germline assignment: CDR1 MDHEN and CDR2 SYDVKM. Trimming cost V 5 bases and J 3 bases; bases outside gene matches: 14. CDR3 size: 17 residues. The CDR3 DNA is TGTGCCAGCAGTACACCGGGACAGGAACTCAAAGACTATGGCTACACCTTC. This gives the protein CASSTPGQELKDYGYTF.

Here the CDR3 reads CASGPSAGPTLYEQYF. In DNA form, the CDR3 reads TGTGCTAGTGGCCCGAGCGCCGGGCCAACCTTATACGAGCAGTACTTC. The chain employs TRBV12-5 and TRBJ2-7; D remains unclear. CDR1 is LGHNT, CDR2 FRNRAP, per germline. The CDR3 is made up of 16 amino acids. Trimming shortened V by 6 bases and J by 4 bases, and 22 bases separated the two germline ends.

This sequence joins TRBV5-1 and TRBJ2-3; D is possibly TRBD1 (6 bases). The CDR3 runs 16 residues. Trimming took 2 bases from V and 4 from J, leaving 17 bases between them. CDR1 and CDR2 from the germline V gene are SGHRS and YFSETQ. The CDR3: CASSFLGSGVADTQYF. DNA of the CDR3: TGCGCCAGCAGCTTCCTAGGATCAGGGGTTGCAGATACGCAGTATTTT.

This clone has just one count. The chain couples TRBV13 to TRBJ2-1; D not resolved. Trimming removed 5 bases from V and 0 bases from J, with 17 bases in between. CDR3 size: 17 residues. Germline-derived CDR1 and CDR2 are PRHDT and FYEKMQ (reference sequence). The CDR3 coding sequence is TGTGCCAGCAGCCCCCCCGGGTCCATAAGCTCCTACAATGAGCAGTTCTTC. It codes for CASSPPGSISSYNEQFF.

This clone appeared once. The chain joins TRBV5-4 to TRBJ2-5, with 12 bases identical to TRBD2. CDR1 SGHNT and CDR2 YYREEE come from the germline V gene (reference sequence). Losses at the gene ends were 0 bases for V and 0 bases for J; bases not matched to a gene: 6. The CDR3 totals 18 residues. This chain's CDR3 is CASSLGGTSGWYQETQYF. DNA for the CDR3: TGTGCCAGCAGCTTGGGGGGGACTAGCGGGTGGTACCAAGAGACCCAGTACTTC.

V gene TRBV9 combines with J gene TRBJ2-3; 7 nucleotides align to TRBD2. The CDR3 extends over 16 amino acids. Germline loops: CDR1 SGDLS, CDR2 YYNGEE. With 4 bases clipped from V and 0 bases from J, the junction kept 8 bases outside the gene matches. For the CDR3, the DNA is TGTGCCAGCAGCCCCCGCGGGGGAGATAGCACAGATACGCAGTATTTT. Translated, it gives CASSPRGGDSTDTQYF.

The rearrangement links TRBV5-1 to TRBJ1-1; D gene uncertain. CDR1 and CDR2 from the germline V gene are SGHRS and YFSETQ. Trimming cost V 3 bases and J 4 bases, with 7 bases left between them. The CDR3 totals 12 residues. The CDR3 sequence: CASSYRGTEAFF. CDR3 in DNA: TGCGCCAGCAGCTACCGGGGCACTGAAGCTTTCTTT.

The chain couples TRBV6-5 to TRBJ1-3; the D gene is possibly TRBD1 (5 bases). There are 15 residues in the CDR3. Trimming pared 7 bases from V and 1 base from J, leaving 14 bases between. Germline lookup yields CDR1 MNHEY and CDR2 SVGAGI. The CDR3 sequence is CASKGSRDSGNTIYF. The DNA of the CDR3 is TGTGCCAGCAAGGGCAGCAGGGATTCTGGAAACACCATATATTTT.

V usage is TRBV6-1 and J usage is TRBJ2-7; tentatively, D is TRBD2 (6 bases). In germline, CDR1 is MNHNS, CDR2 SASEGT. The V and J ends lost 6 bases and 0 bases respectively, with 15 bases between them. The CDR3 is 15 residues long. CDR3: CASRDYDTFSYEQYF. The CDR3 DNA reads TGTGCCAGCAGGGACTATGACACTTTCTCCTACGAGCAGTACTTC.

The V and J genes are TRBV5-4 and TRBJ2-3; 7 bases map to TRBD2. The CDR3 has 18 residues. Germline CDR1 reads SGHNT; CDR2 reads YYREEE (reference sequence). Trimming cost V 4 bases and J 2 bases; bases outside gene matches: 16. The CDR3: CASSLGLVEGGPTDTQYF. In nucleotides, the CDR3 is TGTGCCAGCAGCCTTGGACTAGTAGAGGGAGGGCCCACAGATACGCAGTATTTT.

The DNA for the CDR3 is TGTGCCAGCAGCAGAGGAAGGACAGCCATGAACACTGAAGCTTTCTTT. This gives the protein CASSRGRTAMNTEAFF. V and J are TRBV21-1 and TRBJ1-1; TRBD1, the table's D call, was not compared with the DNA. TRBV21-1 is recorded as a pseudogene. This CDR3 is built from 16 residues.

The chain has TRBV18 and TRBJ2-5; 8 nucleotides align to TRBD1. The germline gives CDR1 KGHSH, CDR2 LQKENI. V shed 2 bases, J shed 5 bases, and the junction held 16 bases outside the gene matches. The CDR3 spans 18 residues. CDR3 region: CASSPVPGQGSDGETQYF. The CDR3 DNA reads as TGTGCCAGCTCACCAGTCCCAGGACAGGGCTCCGACGGGGAGACCCAGTACTTC.

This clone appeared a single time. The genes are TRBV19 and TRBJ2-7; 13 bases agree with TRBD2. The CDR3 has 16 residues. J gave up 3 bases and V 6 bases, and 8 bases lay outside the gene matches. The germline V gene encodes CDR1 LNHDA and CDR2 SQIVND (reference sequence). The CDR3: CASSGLAGESVYEQYF. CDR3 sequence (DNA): TGTGCCAGTAGCGGACTAGCGGGGGAGAGTGTCTACGAGCAGTACTTC.

CDR3 sequence reads: CASSLRPPSGHEQFF. For the CDR3, the DNA is TGCGCCAGCAGCCTTAGGCCCCCTAGCGGGCATGAGCAGTTCTTC. The chain carries TRBV4-1 and TRBJ2-1, with 8 positions matching TRBD2. V lost 4 bases and J lost 8; bases outside the gene matches: 10. The CDR3 loop spans 15 amino acids. CDR1 is MGHRA and CDR2 is YSYEKL in the germline V gene.

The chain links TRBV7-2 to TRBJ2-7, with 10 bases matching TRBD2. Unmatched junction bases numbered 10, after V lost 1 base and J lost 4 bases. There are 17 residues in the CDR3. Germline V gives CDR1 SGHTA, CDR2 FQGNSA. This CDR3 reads CASSLDWASGSGYEQYF. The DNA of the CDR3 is TGTGCCAGCAGCTTAGATTGGGCTAGCGGGAGCGGGTACGAGCAGTACTTC.

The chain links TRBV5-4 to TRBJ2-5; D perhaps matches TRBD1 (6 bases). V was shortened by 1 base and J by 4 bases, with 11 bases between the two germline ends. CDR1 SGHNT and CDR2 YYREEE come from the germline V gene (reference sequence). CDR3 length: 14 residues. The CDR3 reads CASSLLGAPETQYF. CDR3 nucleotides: TGTGCCAGCAGCTTGCTGGGGGCTCCAGAGACCCAGTACTTC.